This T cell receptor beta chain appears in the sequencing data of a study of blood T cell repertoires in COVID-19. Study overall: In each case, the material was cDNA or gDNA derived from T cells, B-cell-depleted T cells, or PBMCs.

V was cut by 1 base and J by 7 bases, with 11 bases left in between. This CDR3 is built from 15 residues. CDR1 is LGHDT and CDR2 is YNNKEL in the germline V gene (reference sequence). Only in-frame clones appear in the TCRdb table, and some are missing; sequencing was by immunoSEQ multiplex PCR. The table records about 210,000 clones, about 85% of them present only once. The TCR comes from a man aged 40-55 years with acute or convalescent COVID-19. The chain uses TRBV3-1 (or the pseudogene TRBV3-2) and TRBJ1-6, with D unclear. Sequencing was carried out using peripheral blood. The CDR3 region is CASSQVWADNSPLHF. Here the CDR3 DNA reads TGTGCCAGCAGCCAAGTTTGGGCTGACAATTCACCCCTCCACTTT.